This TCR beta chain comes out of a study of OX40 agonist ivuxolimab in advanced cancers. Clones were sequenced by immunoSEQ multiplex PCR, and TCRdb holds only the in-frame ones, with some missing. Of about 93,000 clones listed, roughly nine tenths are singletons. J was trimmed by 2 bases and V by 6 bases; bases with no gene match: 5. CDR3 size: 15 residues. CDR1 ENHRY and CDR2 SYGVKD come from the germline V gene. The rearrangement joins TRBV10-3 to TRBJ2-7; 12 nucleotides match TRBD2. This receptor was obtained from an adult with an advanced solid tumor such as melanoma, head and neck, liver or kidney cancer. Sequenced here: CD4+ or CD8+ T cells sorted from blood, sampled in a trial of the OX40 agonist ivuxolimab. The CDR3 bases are TGTGCCATCAGCCGACTAGCGGGGGACACCTACGAGCAGTACTTC. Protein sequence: CAISRLAGDTYEQYF.